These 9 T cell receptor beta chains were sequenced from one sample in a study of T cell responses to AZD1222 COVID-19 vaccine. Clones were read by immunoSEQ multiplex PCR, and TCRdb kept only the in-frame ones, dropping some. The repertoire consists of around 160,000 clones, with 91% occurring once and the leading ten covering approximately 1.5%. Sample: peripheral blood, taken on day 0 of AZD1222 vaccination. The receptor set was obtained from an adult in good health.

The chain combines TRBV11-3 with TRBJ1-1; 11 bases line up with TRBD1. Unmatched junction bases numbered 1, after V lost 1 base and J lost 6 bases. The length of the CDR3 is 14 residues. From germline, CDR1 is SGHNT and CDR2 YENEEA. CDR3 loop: CASSLGDRGAEAFF. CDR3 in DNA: TGTGCCAGCAGCTTAGGGGACAGGGGGGCTGAAGCTTTCTTT.

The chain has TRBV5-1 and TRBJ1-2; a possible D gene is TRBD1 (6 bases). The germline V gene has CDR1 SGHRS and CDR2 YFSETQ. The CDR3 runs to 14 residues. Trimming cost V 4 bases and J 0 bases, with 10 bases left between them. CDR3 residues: CASSQDRPNYGYTF. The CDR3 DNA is TGCGCCAGCAGCCAAGACAGGCCTAACTATGGCTACACCTTC. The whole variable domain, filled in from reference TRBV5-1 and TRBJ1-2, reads KAGVTQTPRYLIKTRGQQVTLSCSPISGHRSVSWYQQTPGQGLQFLFEYFSETQRNKGNFPGRFSGRQFSNSRSEMNVSTLELGDSALYLCASSQDRPNYGYTFGSGTRLTVV.

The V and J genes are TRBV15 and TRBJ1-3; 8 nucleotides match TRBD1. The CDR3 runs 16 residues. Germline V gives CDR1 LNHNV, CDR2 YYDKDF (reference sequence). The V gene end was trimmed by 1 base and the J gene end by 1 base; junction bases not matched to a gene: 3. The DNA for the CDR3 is TGTGCCACCAGCAGAGTCACAGGGGGGTCTGGAAACACCATATATTTT. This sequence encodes CATSRVTGGSGNTIYF.

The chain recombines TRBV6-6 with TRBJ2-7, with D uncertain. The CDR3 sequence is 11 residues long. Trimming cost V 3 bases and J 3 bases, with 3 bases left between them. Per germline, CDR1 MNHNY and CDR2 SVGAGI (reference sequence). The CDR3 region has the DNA TGTGCCAGCAGTTATATCTACGAGCAGTACTTC. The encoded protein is CASSYIYEQYF.

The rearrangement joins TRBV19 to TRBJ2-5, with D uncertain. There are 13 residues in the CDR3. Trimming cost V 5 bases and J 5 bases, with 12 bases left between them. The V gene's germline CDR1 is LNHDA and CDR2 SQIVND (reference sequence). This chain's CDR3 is CASSPVSGETQYF. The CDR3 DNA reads TGTGCCAGTAGTCCCGTCTCCGGGGAGACCCAGTACTTC.

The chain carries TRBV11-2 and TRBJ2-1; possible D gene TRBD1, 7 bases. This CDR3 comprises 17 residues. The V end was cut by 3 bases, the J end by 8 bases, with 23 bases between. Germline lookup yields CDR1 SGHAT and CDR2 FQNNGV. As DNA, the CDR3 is TGTGCCAGCAGCTTGGAGTGGCGGGACAGAAGTCGCGATGAGCAGTTCTTC. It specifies CASSLEWRDRSRDEQFF.

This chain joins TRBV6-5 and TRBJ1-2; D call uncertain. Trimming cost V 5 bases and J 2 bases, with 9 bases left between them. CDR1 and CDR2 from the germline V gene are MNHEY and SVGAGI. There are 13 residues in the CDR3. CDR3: CASSLTINYGYTF. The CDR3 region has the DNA TGTGCCAGCAGTCTTACAATCAACTATGGCTACACCTTC.

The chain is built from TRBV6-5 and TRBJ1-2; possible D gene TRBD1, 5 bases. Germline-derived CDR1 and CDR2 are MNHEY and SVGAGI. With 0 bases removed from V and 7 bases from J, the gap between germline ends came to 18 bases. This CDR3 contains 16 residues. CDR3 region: CASSYSSYGRASGYTF. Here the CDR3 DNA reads TGTGCCAGCAGTTACTCCTCCTATGGCAGGGCTTCTGGCTACACCTTC.

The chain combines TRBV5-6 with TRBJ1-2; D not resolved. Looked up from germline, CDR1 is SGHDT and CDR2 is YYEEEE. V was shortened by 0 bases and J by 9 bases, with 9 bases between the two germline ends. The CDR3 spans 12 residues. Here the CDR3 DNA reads TGTGCCAGCAGCTTGGTTGACAAGAGCTACACCTTC. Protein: CASSLVDKSYTF.